The clone carrying this T cell receptor beta chain has more than one count but fewer than ten. Its cognate antigen is unknown. The TCR beta library used iRepertoire HTBI primers with Arm-PCR amplification of CDR3. TCRdb fed the multiplex PCR reads into MiXCR, producing one record per CDR3 protein. Among 400,000 to 500,000 distinct CDR3 sequences listed, about 15% were seen once. The data were taken from a study of regulatory T cells in long-lasting Graves disease. In germline, CDR1 is DFQATT, CDR2 SNEGSKA (reference sequence). Trimming at V came to 1 base and at J to 3 bases, leaving 6 bases not matched to a gene. The CDR3 spans 16 residues. The study's findings and limits: The number of shared public clonotypes was higher in persistent patients (fewer than 3,000) than new patients (966). Among samples with persistent disease, TRBV28, TRBJ1-2 and TRBJ2-5 were favored.

The sample's time point: newly diagnosed GD, antithyroid drugs for less than 3 months. The TCR library was made from RNA that had been extracted from PBMCs in TRIzol. These records were also assigned to another study, of T cells in Graves' hyperthyroidism and ophthalmopathy. This second study says: Stable disease denoted Graves' hyperthyroidism without ophthalmopathy progression within 18 months.

The rearrangement links TRBV20-1 to TRBJ2-7, with 13 bases identical to TRBD2. Sequencing was performed on peripheral blood mononuclear cells (PBMCs), taken at new diagnosis, from a patient treated with antithyroid drugs. This clonotype was sampled from a woman in her 30s with Graves disease. The CDR3 reads CSARGRTSGSVYEQYF. As DNA, the CDR3 is TGCAGTGCTAGAGGTCGGACTAGCGGGAGTGTCTACGAGCAGTACTTC.